One and the same sample provided the 8 T cell receptor beta chains below, sequenced in a study of identical twins. TCRdb passed the 5' RACE reads through MiXCR, listing each CDR3 protein once. Of fewer than 550,000 distinct CDR3 sequences in the sample, roughly an eighth were seen once. These data also formed part of another study, on yellow fever vaccine responses in identical twins.

Material for sequencing was CD4+ T cells sorted from blood. The receptor source for this set is a woman aged 18-35 years in good health.

V and J are TRBV6-1 and TRBJ2-7, with 9 bases matching TRBD1. Germline trimming cut 5 bases from V and 1 base from J; bases unmatched to any gene: 6. The CDR3 spans 15 residues. Looked up from germline, CDR1 is MNHNS and CDR2 is SASEGT. The CDR3, as DNA: TGTGCCAGCAGTCGAGGCGGGACAGGGTCCTACGAGCAGTACTTC. It yields the protein CASSRGGTGSYEQYF.

This chain links TRBV7-2 with TRBJ2-1; TRBD2 agrees at 14 bases. Germline assignment: CDR1 SGHTA and CDR2 FQGNSA. After removal of 5 bases from V and 6 bases from J, the junction contained 3 bases not matched to a gene. The CDR3 totals 15 residues. CDR3 coding DNA: TGTGCCAGCAGCCGGGGACTAGCGGGAGTCAATGAGCAGTTCTTC. Translating it yields CASSRGLAGVNEQFF.

Ten or more counts support this clonotype. One junction end does not reproduce the germline sequence, and a read error may be involved. This chain uses TRBV12-3 or TRBV12-4 with TRBJ2-7; 11 bases line up with TRBD2. The CDR3 runs 14 residues. This CDR3 reads CASSLAGGGYEQYF. CDR3 coding DNA: TGTGCCAGCAGCTTAGCGGGAGGGGGGTACGAGCAGTACTTC.

The chain is built from TRBV7-2 and TRBJ2-6; 9 positions match TRBD1. V was pared by 5 bases and J by 0 bases, with 2 bases of the junction left unmatched. This CDR3 has 16 residues. Germline V gene data show CDR1 as SGHTA and CDR2 as FQGNSA. In DNA form, the CDR3 reads TGTGCCAGCAGCGAGACAGGGGGCTCTGGGGCCAACGTCCTGACTTTC. This encodes CASSETGGSGANVLTF.

This clonotype has more than one count but fewer than ten. The gene calls are TRBV29-1 and TRBJ1-1; 8 bases line up with TRBD1. The CDR3 is 13 amino acids. Germline CDR1 and CDR2: SQVTM and ANQGSEA. V lost 5 bases to trimming and J lost 6 bases; unmatched junction nucleotides: 8. CDR3 sequence reads: CSVKDRAKAEAFF. The DNA for the CDR3 is TGCAGCGTTAAGGACAGGGCCAAGGCTGAAGCTTTCTTT.

This clonotype was seen repeatedly, ten times or more. V gene TRBV10-3 combines with J gene TRBJ2-1; tentative D call: TRBD2 (5 bases). Germline CDR1 is ENHRY and CDR2 is SYGVKD. This CDR3 has 12 amino acids. Trimming removed 4 bases at V and 6 bases at J, with 7 bases between. The CDR3 loop reads CAISGRGNEQFF. The DNA of the CDR3 is TGTGCCATCAGTGGTCGGGGCAATGAGCAGTTCTTC.

The chain recombines TRBV23-1 with TRBJ1-3, with no clear D. TRBV23-1 is labeled an ORF, and its function is uncertain. The CDR3 covers 13 residues. The V gene lost 9 bases and the J gene lost 0 bases, with 9 bases spanning the gap. The CDR3: CARTTSSGNTIYF. Written as DNA, the CDR3 is TGCGCCAGGACGACAAGCTCTGGAAACACCATATATTTT.

This clonotype was seen a few times. CDR3 sequence reads: CASSLAGTGGPLASYTQYF. The CDR3 DNA reads as TGCGCCAGCAGTCTCGCCGGGACAGGGGGCCCACTAGCCTCCTATACGCAGTATTTT. The V gene is TRBV4-3, the J gene TRBJ2-3; 12 bases are shared with TRBD1. This CDR3 has 19 residues. With 6 bases clipped from V and 7 bases from J, the junction kept 20 bases outside the gene matches. CDR1 and CDR2 (germline): LGHNA, YSLEER.